This entry lists 7 T cell receptor beta chains sequenced from one sample in a study of cytomegalovirus exposure and HLA in healthy donors. This PCR relied on a set of 60 Vbeta primers and 13 Jbeta primers. TCRdb's copy holds only in-frame clones and misses some; the assay was immunoSEQ multiplex PCR. The sample yields roughly 140,000 clones, 60% to 85% seen once. The sequenced sample was PBMCs. These TCRs come from a man between 18 and 35 years old in good health and CMV-seronegative.

The V and J genes are TRBV18 and TRBJ2-5; no clear D gene. This CDR3 has 13 amino acids. The germline CDR1 and CDR2 sequences are KGHSH and LQKENI. The V gene lost 0 bases and the J gene lost 7 bases, with 9 bases spanning the gap. The CDR3 reads CASSPPPPGTQYF. The CDR3 DNA reads TGTGCCAGCTCACCACCCCCTCCCGGGACCCAGTACTTC.

This chain connects TRBV19 to TRBJ2-3; 9 bases are a match to TRBD1. The CDR3 totals 17 residues. V shed 6 bases and J 0 bases; nucleotides not matched to a gene: 10. Per germline, CDR1 LNHDA and CDR2 SQIVND (reference sequence). CDR3 loop: CASSLGTGSTSTDTQYF. DNA for the CDR3: TGTGCCAGTAGCTTGGGGACAGGGTCCACTAGCACAGATACGCAGTATTTT.

This clone was seen once. The chain employs TRBV4-1 and TRBJ2-7; D might be TRBD1 (6 bases). V lost 2 bases, J lost 3 bases, and 11 bases lay in between. The V gene's germline CDR1 is MGHRA and CDR2 YSYEKL. The CDR3 is made up of 14 amino acids. In nucleotides, the CDR3 is TGCGCCAGCAGCCAAACGGAAGGGGGCTACGAGCAGTACTTC. Protein product: CASSQTEGGYEQYF.

This sequence joins TRBV18 and TRBJ2-5; D is perhaps TRBD1 (6 bases). V was trimmed by 3 bases and J by 4 bases, leaving 12 bases between them. The germline CDR1 and CDR2 sequences are KGHSH and LQKENI. There are 14 residues in the CDR3. CDR3 residues: CASSPVGGRETQYF. DNA of the CDR3: TGTGCCAGCTCACCGGTTGGGGGCCGAGAGACCCAGTACTTC.

V and J are TRBV10-1 and TRBJ2-3, with 13 positions matching TRBD2. The CDR3 runs 15 residues. Germline lookup yields CDR1 WNHNN and CDR2 SYGVQD (reference sequence). V gave up 8 bases and J gave up 6 bases; unmatched junction bases: 8. The DNA for the CDR3 is TGCGCCAGCCTCGGACTAGCGGGAGTCAGCGATACGCAGTATTTT. This sequence encodes CASLGLAGVSDTQYF.

The chain carries TRBV28 and TRBJ1-2; D may be TRBD1 (5 bases). The germline V gene has CDR1 MDHEN and CDR2 SYDVKM. The V and J ends lost 2 bases and 0 bases respectively, with 10 bases between them. The CDR3 has 15 residues. The DNA of the CDR3 is TGTGCCAGCAGTTTAAGGGGTCAGTCTAACTATGGCTACACCTTC. Protein product: CASSLRGQSNYGYTF.

The chain has TRBV7-2 and TRBJ1-5, with 8 bases fitting TRBD1. The germline gives CDR1 SGHTA, CDR2 FQGNSA. The V segment lost 2 bases and the J segment 3 bases; nucleotides outside the gene matches: 6. The CDR3 loop spans 16 amino acids. CDR3 loop: CASSLTGQGLNQPQHF. The CDR3 bases are TGTGCCAGCAGCTTAACCGGACAGGGCCTCAATCAGCCCCAGCATTTT. The full variable domain, with the rest looked up from reference TRBV7-2 and TRBJ1-5, is GAGVSQSPSNKVTEKGKDVELRCDPISGHTALYWYRQSLGQGLEFLIYFQGNSAPDKSGLPSDRFSAERTGGSVSTLTIQRTQQEDSAVYLCASSLTGQGLNQPQHFGDGTRLSIL.